This passage covers 17 T cell receptor beta chains from one sample sequenced in a study of T cell responses to AZD1222 COVID-19 vaccine. Data came from immunoSEQ multiplex PCR; TCRdb stores just in-frame clones and leaves some out. The sample includes more than 65,000 clones, approximately 85% of them seen just once. The source was peripheral blood, collected 28 days after the second AZD1222 dose. The receptors here all came from an adult who received the AZD1222 COVID-19 vaccine.

This clone is medium-sized. The rearrangement joins TRBV5-1 to TRBJ2-7; tentative D call: TRBD1 (6 bases). Germline V lookup: CDR1 SGHRS, CDR2 YFSETQ. The CDR3 contains 13 residues. Deletions cut 4 bases from V and 2 bases from J, with 10 bases between. In DNA, the CDR3 is TGCGCCAGCAGCGTGGACAGTACCTACGAGCAGTACTTC. This sequence encodes CASSVDSTYEQYF. Based on the CDR3 plus reference TRBV5-1 and TRBJ2-7, the full variable domain is KAGVTQTPRYLIKTRGQQVTLSCSPISGHRSVSWYQQTPGQGLQFLFEYFSETQRNKGNFPGRFSGRQFSNSRSEMNVSTLELGDSALYLCASSVDSTYEQYFGPGTRLTVT.

This clone was detected once. The rearrangement uses TRBV9 and TRBJ2-1, with 8 bases that match TRBD2. Germline-derived CDR1 and CDR2 are SGDLS and YYNGEE. V was pared by 0 bases and J by 6 bases, with 5 bases of the junction left unmatched. The CDR3 covers 15 residues. The CDR3 DNA sequence: TGTGCCAGCAGCGTAGGAGCGGGAGCGGCCAATGAGCAGTTCTTC. It encodes CASSVGAGAANEQFF.

This chain connects TRBV7-2 to TRBJ1-3; D call uncertain. The CDR3 has 12 residues. Between the trimmed V and J ends, which lost 3 bases and 4 bases, there was a span of 4 bases. Germline V gene data show CDR1 as SGHTA and CDR2 as FQGNSA. The CDR3 DNA sequence: TGTGCCAGCAGCTTTGTCGGAAACACCATATATTTT. It yields the protein CASSFVGNTIYF.

This rearrangement joins TRBV28 to TRBJ2-7, with D perhaps matching TRBD1 (6 bases). V gave up 5 bases and J gave up 3 bases, with 11 bases separating them. The length of the CDR3 is 13 residues. Germline V gene data show CDR1 as MDHEN and CDR2 as SYDVKM. DNA for the CDR3: TGTGCCAGCAGTGGGGACACCTTCTACGAGCAGTACTTC. This codes for CASSGDTFYEQYF.

J is TRBJ2-1 and V is TRBV20-1; D unclear. The V and J ends lost 3 bases and 8 bases respectively, with 8 bases between them. The CDR3 runs 11 residues. Germline-derived CDR1 and CDR2 are DFQATT and SNEGSKA (reference sequence). The CDR3, as DNA: TGCAGTGCTAGTTGGGTCTATGAGCAGTTCTTC. Its translation: CSASWVYEQFF.

The chain employs TRBV9 and TRBJ1-2; D is uncertain. The CDR3 spans 12 residues. CDR1 and CDR2 (germline): SGDLS, YYNGEE. The ends were cut back, 0 bases at V and 6 bases at J, with 6 bases in the middle. The CDR3 DNA reads as TGTGCCAGCAGCGTAGGTCAGCATGGCTACACCTTC. This sequence encodes CASSVGQHGYTF.

The V and J genes are TRBV28 and TRBJ1-1, with D possibly TRBD1 on 5 matching bases. The CDR3 is 14 amino acids. Germline CDR1 reads MDHEN; CDR2 reads SYDVKM. V was cut by 3 bases and J by 1 base, with 9 bases left in between. The CDR3 region has the DNA TGTGCCAGCAGTTTCCGACAGCCGAACACTGAAGCTTTCTTT. As protein: CASSFRQPNTEAFF.

This clone was counted a few times. The V gene is TRBV19, the J gene TRBJ2-1; no firm D call. Germline V CDR1 and CDR2: LNHDA, SQIVND (reference sequence). CDR3 length: 13 amino acids. The ends were cut back, 1 base at V and 4 bases at J, with 5 bases in the middle. CDR3 sequence reads: CASSIGRYNEQFF. The CDR3 DNA reads TGTGCCAGTAGTATAGGCAGATACAATGAGCAGTTCTTC.

Regarding this clone: This same CDR3 is encoded by further DNA sequences in the sample. The V gene is TRBV7-2, the J gene TRBJ1-5; D unresolved. Germline V gene sequence: CDR1 SGHTA, CDR2 FQGNSA. The CDR3 length is 15 residues. Between the trimmed V and J ends, which lost 1 base and 0 bases, there was a span of 7 bases. This CDR3 is CASSLVPNSNQPQHF. The CDR3 bases are TGTGCCAGCAGCTTAGTACCTAATAGCAATCAGCCCCAGCATTTT.

The CDR3 nucleotides read TGCGCCAGCAGCTTGGCGCCCGACAGGGGGCGTAACACCGGGGAGCTGTTTTTT. Amino acids: CASSLAPDRGRNTGELFF. The chain employs TRBV5-1 and TRBJ2-2; 10 bases agree with TRBD1. V lost 0 bases and J lost 2; bases outside the gene matches: 7. The CDR3 is made up of 18 amino acids. Germline V gene data show CDR1 as SGHRS and CDR2 as YFSETQ.

Here the CDR3 DNA reads TGTGCCAGCAGCTTGGGGCGATATGGGGAAAAACTGTTTTTT. Translated, it gives CASSLGRYGEKLFF. The rearrangement joins TRBV7-2 to TRBJ1-4, with D possibly matching TRBD1 (5 bases). The CDR3 totals 14 residues. Trimming cost V 3 bases and J 8 bases, with 13 bases left between them. Germline CDR1 and CDR2: SGHTA and FQGNSA.

The chain employs TRBV5-1 and TRBJ1-6; 10 nucleotides line up with TRBD1. Germline CDR1 is SGHRS and CDR2 is YFSETQ. Trimming cost V 4 bases and J 2 bases; bases outside gene matches: 0. There are 15 residues in the CDR3. CDR3 DNA sequence: TGCGCCAGCAGCGGACAGGGGGCCTATAATTCACCCCTCCACTTT. The encoded protein is CASSGQGAYNSPLHF.

The chain uses TRBV7-3 and TRBJ1-1, with a possible D match to TRBD1 (5 bases). The CDR3 length is 15 residues. Germline assignment: CDR1 SGHTA and CDR2 FQGTGA. V lost 1 base and J lost 0, with 9 bases in between. CDR3 sequence: CASSLMRQLNTEAFF. The CDR3 nucleotides read TGTGCCAGCAGCTTAATGCGACAGCTGAACACTGAAGCTTTCTTT.

The chain links TRBV7-2 to TRBJ2-7, with 9 bases identical to TRBD1. V shed 5 bases, J shed 3 bases, and the junction held 2 bases outside the gene matches. Germline CDR1 SGHTA, CDR2 FQGNSA. The CDR3 is 13 residues long. The CDR3 bases are TGTGCCAGCAGCGCGGACAGGGGCTACGAGCAGTACTTC. This sequence encodes CASSADRGYEQYF.

V and J are TRBV7-8 and TRBJ1-6; 7 bases are a match to TRBD1. The CDR3 has 15 residues. V gave up 5 bases and J gave up 13 bases; unmatched junction bases: 14. Germline V gene sequence: CDR1 SGHVS, CDR2 FQNEAQ. CDR3 protein: CASSNYRDSSSPLHF. For the CDR3, the DNA is TGTGCCAGCAGCAACTACCGGGACAGCTCCTCTCCCCTCCACTTT.

J is TRBJ2-1 and V is TRBV11-3; tentative D call: TRBD2 (7 bases). Germline-derived CDR1 and CDR2 are SGHNT and YENEEA. V gave up 5 bases and J gave up 10 bases, with 12 bases separating them. The CDR3 runs to 12 residues. CDR3 coding DNA: TGTGCCAGCAGCCAAAGGGGGGGGGAGCAGTTCTTC. This encodes CASSQRGGEQFF. Based on the CDR3 plus reference TRBV11-3 and TRBJ2-1, the full variable domain is EAGVVQSPRYKIIEKKQPVAFWCNPISGHNTLYWYLQNLGQGPELLIRYENEEAVDDSQLPKDRFSAERLKGVDSTLKIQPAELGDSAVYLCASSQRGGEQFFGPGTRLTVL.

V is TRBV6-5 and J is TRBJ1-5; no definite D call. Germline V gene data show CDR1 as MNHEY and CDR2 as SVGAGI. The V gene lost 6 bases and the J gene lost 0 bases, with 6 bases spanning the gap. The CDR3 sequence is 13 residues long. The CDR3 region is CASRLNSNQPQHF. For the CDR3, the DNA is TGTGCCAGCAGACTAAATAGCAATCAGCCCCAGCATTTT.